This TCR beta chain was documented in a study of Ad26.COV2.S vaccination and SARS-CoV-2 variants. The CDR3 spans 14 residues. The germline V gene has CDR1 KGHSH and CDR2 LQKENI. Unmatched junction bases numbered 2, after V lost 3 bases and J lost 1 base. Profiled with immunoSEQ multiplex PCR; TCRdb holds only in-frame clones, not every one. The sample gives about 400,000 clones, around four fifths of which show up once; around 7% is in the top ten. Treatment in this sample: about 20 received Ad26.COV2.S at low or high dose, single or two shots; several received placebo; per-sample allocation not given. Samples came from day 63 after the first vaccine or placebo injection.

The rearrangement joins TRBV18 to TRBJ1-1, with TRBD1 matching 7 bases. Sample: peripheral blood, taken in a trial of Ad26.COV2.S vaccine versus placebo. The receptor comes from a person aged 18 to 59 who received the Ad26.COV2.S COVID-19 vaccine or a placebo. CDR3 nucleotide sequence: TGTGCCAGCTCACCGGGACAGAGGAACACTGAAGCTTTCTTT. Its translation is CASSPGQRNTEAFF.